This T cell receptor (beta chain) is drawn from a study of T cell changes during pregnancy in multiple sclerosis (dated by TCRdb to about 2019). The study in broad terms: In women with multiple sclerosis, the researchers looked at how the T cell repertoire shifted as pregnancy progressed.

Receptor libraries were prepared by the immunoSEQ multiplex PCR assay. Held by TCRdb, this immuneACCESS table contains in-frame sequences only and omits some clones. Under half of the omission traces to an unresolved V gene where checked; the cause of the rest is unknown. The sample table shows under 90,000 clones, and about 91% are seen once. The ten largest clones add up to approximately 1.4% of the sample. The sample holds one count of this clone. Its specific antigen is unknown. Nothing much larger sits one base from this clone, and base qualities are not available. V has 5 bases trimmed and J has 2 bases trimmed; junction bases matching no gene number 6. There are 14 amino acids in the CDR3, from cysteine to phenylalanine inclusive. The entry retains the CDR3 DNA only, 42 bases that are in frame from base 1. The germline V gene encodes CDR1 SEHNR and CDR2 FQNEAQ (reference sequence).

Recombination connected TRBV7-9 to TRBJ2-7; the junction holds 7 bases that match TRBD2. The sequences come from peripheral blood, collected in the second trimester of pregnancy. The sequence was collected from a female donor in good health, enrolled as a control in a pregnancy study. The DNA sequence is as follows: TGTGCCAGCAGCCTAGTGGGGGGGACCTACGAGCAGTACTTC. Translated, this is CASSLVGGTYEQYF.